These 14 T cell receptor beta chains were all obtained from the same sample, sequenced in a study of T cells in Graves' hyperthyroidism and ophthalmopathy. Amplified TCR beta CDR3 regions came from RNA transcripts. HTBI primers were the set used in a first-round RT-PCR of the TCR CDR3. One entry per CDR3 protein results from TCRdb running MiXCR on the multiplex PCR reads. The sample comprises about 300,000 distinct CDR3 sequences, roughly a fifth of which are singletons, and less than 40% rests with the top ten. The specimen was blood. Receptors originate from a man aged 45-65 years with Graves' ophthalmopathy.

The J gene is TRBJ2-5, the V gene TRBV4-1; D gene ambiguous. In germline, CDR1 is MGHRA, CDR2 YSYEKL. This CDR3 has 13 residues. Trimming cost V 4 bases and J 5 bases, with 11 bases left between them. CDR3 loop: CASSPRIKETQYF. CDR3 bases: TGCGCCAGCAGCCCCCGCATCAAGGAGACCCAGTACTTC.

This clonotype was seen many times. The V gene is TRBV20-1, the J gene TRBJ2-5; 7 nucleotides match TRBD2. The germline CDR1 and CDR2 sequences are DFQATT and SNEGSKA (reference sequence). J lost 4 bases, V lost 7 bases, and 9 bases had no gene match. CDR3 length: 13 amino acids. Written as DNA, the CDR3 is TGCAGTGTATACACCGGCGGGGGAGAGACCCAGTACTTC. Residues: CSVYTGGGETQYF.

This clonotype occurred many times. The chain joins TRBV5-1 to TRBJ2-2; D is unresolved. Germline V gene sequence: CDR1 SGHRS, CDR2 YFSETQ. The CDR3 is made up of 13 amino acids. V shed 5 bases and J shed 6 bases, with 11 bases lying between them. As DNA, the CDR3 is TGCGCCAGCAGAGGCTCGAGTTCCGGGGAGCTGTTTTTT. The encoded protein is CASRGSSSGELFF.

The rearrangement links TRBV13 to TRBJ2-3; D remains unclear. Germline CDR1 reads PRHDT; CDR2 reads FYEKMQ (reference sequence). The CDR3 is 15 amino acids. Trimming removed 5 bases at V and 0 bases at J, with 12 bases between. The DNA for the CDR3 is TGTGCCAGCAGCATACCGACATTAAGCACAGATACGCAGTATTTT. This gives the protein CASSIPTLSTDTQYF.

This clonotype came up a few times. The V and J genes are TRBV5-4 and TRBJ2-2; no clear D gene. This CDR3 spans 16 amino acids. Germline V CDR1 and CDR2: SGHNT, YYREEE (reference sequence). Trimming took 2 bases from V and 0 from J, leaving 11 bases between them. CDR3 amino acids: CASSFLAAANTGELFF. In DNA form, the CDR3 reads TGTGCCAGCAGCTTTTTAGCTGCCGCGAACACCGGGGAGCTGTTTTTT.

This clonotype has a count of ten or more. The rearrangement links TRBV28 to TRBJ1-5; D is possibly TRBD1 (5 bases). The CDR3 contains 15 residues. Germline V gene sequence: CDR1 MDHEN, CDR2 SYDVKM. Between the trimmed V and J ends, which lost 5 bases and 4 bases, there was a span of 15 bases. CDR3 amino acids: CASSRPRGGNQPQHF. The CDR3 DNA reads TGTGCCAGCAGTCGCCCACGTGGGGGAAATCAGCCCCAGCATTTT. Full variable domain (missing parts from reference TRBV28 and TRBJ1-5): DVKVTQSSRYLVKRTGEKVFLECVQDMDHENMFWYRQDPGLGLRLIYFSYDVKMKEKGDIPEGYSVSREKKERFSLILESASTNQTSMYLCASSRPRGGNQPQHFGDGTRLSIL.

The CDR3 is CASSLRLRAGELFF. The CDR3, as DNA: TGTGCCAGCAGTTTAAGACTCCGCGCCGGGGAGCTGTTTTTT. The rearrangement uses TRBV12-3 or TRBV12-4 and TRBJ2-2; D gene uncertain. This CDR3 spans 14 amino acids. Trimming pared 2 bases from V and 6 bases from J, leaving 10 bases between.

The chain uses TRBV20-1 and TRBJ1-6; TRBD1 matches at 7 bases. Per germline, CDR1 DFQATT and CDR2 SNEGSKA (reference sequence). The CDR3 totals 15 residues. The trim removed 5 bases at V and 10 bases at J, leaving 14 bases unmatched. The CDR3 region has the DNA TGCAGTGCTGGAGCCGGACAGGCCTTTCGATCACCCCTCCACTTT. This codes for CSAGAGQAFRSPLHF.

This chain links TRBV30 with TRBJ1-6; D call uncertain. This CDR3 is 12 amino acids long. Germline-derived CDR1 and CDR2 are GTSNPN and SVGIG (reference sequence). The V gene lost 3 bases and the J gene lost 7 bases, with 7 bases spanning the gap. CDR3 nucleotide sequence: TGTGCCTGGAGGGCATCCAATTCACCCCTCCACTTT. Its translation: CAWRASNSPLHF.

The chain uses TRBV4-1 and TRBJ2-7, with 11 bases matching TRBD1. The CDR3 has 14 residues. Germline trimming cut 4 bases from V and 9 bases from J; bases unmatched to any gene: 8. The germline gives CDR1 MGHRA, CDR2 YSYEKL. This chain's CDR3 is CASSPADRGRGQYF. The CDR3, as DNA: TGCGCCAGCAGCCCCGCGGACAGGGGGCGCGGGCAGTACTTC.

This clonotype has a count of ten or more. The rearrangement joins TRBV11-2 to TRBJ1-1; perhaps TRBD1 as D (6 bases). CDR1 is SGHAT and CDR2 is FQNNGV in the germline V gene. V lost 10 bases and J lost 11, with 23 bases in between. This CDR3 region has 13 residues. Here the CDR3 DNA reads TGTGCCACCCTATACACTGGGGGCGATGAGGCTTTCTTT. Translating it yields CATLYTGGDEAFF.

This clonotype was recorded at least ten times. The CDR3 coding sequence is TGTGCCAGCAGCTCCTCTCCGGGAGGGCTGTCTGAGCAGTTCTTC. It specifies CASSSSPGGLSEQFF. V and J are TRBV11-2 and TRBJ2-1, with 8 bases identical to TRBD2. Unmatched junction bases numbered 11, after V lost 4 bases and J lost 9 bases. Germline V CDR1 and CDR2: SGHAT, FQNNGV. The CDR3 extends over 15 amino acids.

This clonotype has just a few counts. CDR3 loop: CASSLAALGGETQYF. The CDR3 nucleotides read TGTGCCAGCAGCTTGGCAGCGTTGGGAGGAGAGACCCAGTACTTC. The chain recombines TRBV7-2 with TRBJ2-5, with D maybe TRBD2 (6 bases). The V and J ends lost 3 bases and 4 bases respectively, with 15 bases between them. Germline V gives CDR1 SGHTA, CDR2 FQGNSA. The CDR3 sequence is 15 residues long.

This chain joins TRBV2 and TRBJ2-3, with D possibly being TRBD1 or TRBD2 (5 bases each). Trimming left V 8 bases short and J 0 bases short, with 21 bases between. Germline-derived CDR1 and CDR2 are SNHLY and FYNNEI. The CDR3 loop spans 17 amino acids. DNA for the CDR3: TGTGCCAGCTCACCTCCAGGGACCGTCAGTAGCACAGATACGCAGTATTTT. Translated, it gives CASSPPGTVSSTDTQYF.